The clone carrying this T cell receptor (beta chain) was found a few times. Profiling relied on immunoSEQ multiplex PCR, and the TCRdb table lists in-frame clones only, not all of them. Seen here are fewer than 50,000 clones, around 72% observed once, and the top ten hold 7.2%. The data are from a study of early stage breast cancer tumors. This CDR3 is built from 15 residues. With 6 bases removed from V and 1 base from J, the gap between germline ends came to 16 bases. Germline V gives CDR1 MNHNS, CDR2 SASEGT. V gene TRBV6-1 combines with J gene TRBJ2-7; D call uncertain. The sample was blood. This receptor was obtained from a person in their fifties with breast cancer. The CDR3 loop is CASRRDADTSYEQYV. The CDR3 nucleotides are TGTGCCAGCAGACGTGATGCCGACACATCCTACGAGCAGTACGTC.